This T cell receptor beta chain derives from a study of T cells after posttransplantation cyclophosphamide. General study findings and limits: Donor CD8+ memory clones often dominated recipient blood repertoires at later times.

Deletions cut 2 bases from V and 0 bases from J, with 13 bases between. Germline assignment: CDR1 SGHTA and CDR2 FQGNSA. The CDR3 has 16 residues. Cells defined as naive were viable CD3+CD4+ or CD3+CD8+ and CCR7+CD45RA+CD45RO-CD95-CD27+CD28+. On the day of bone marrow donation, the related graft donor provided peripheral blood. This table comes from immunoSEQ multiplex PCR, and its TCRdb copy is limited to in-frame clones, with some not included. The sample comprises approximately 28,000 clones, over 80% of which are singletons, and around 0.26% rests with the top ten. Remarks on this clone: Antigen unknown.

The chain combines TRBV7-2 with TRBJ1-2; no reliable D call. This clonotype was sampled from a woman in her sixties or seventies in good health, CMV-negative, and a related stem cell transplant donor. Input material: naive CD4+ T cells sorted from PBMCs. The CDR3 coding sequence is TGTGCCAGCAGCTTAAGGGAATCCGGGACTAACTATGGCTACACCTTC. This sequence encodes CASSLRESGTNYGYTF.